A single sample gave rise to the 3 T cell receptor beta chains below, sequenced in a study of T cells in localized non-small cell lung cancer. Here immunoSEQ multiplex PCR was the method, and the copy in TCRdb shows in-frame clones only, minus some. Among fewer than 6,000 clones listed, 25% to 35% were seen once. The sample was lung tumor tissue, taken before any cancer treatment. These receptors were obtained from a man between 40 and 69 years old with stage II lung adenocarcinoma.

The sample holds a few counts of this clone. The chain couples TRBV4-1 to TRBJ2-1; D unclear. Germline CDR1 is MGHRA and CDR2 is YSYEKL. CDR3 size: 14 residues. V lost 1 base to trimming and J lost 3 bases, with 7 bases between them. CDR3 sequence reads: CASSQGVNYNEQFF. CDR3 coding DNA: TGCGCCAGCAGCCAAGGGGTTAACTACAATGAGCAGTTCTTC.

The chain recombines TRBV29-1 with TRBJ2-7, with TRBD2 matching over 10 bases. Germline CDR1 and CDR2: SQVTM and ANQGSEA. The CDR3 has 13 residues. V dropped 1 base and J dropped 6; count of bases not matched to a gene: 3. The CDR3 DNA sequence: TGCAGCGTTGAAGGTACTAGCGGGACCGAGCAGTACTTC. Protein product: CSVEGTSGTEQYF.

The V gene is TRBV14, the J gene TRBJ2-7, with D perhaps being TRBD1 or TRBD2 (5 bases each). V lost 4 bases and J 5 bases, leaving 15 bases between the germline ends. CDR1 is SGHDN and CDR2 is FVKESK in the germline V gene. This CDR3 is built from 14 residues. The CDR3 DNA follows: TGTGCCAGCAGCCCGGACATGAGGGTAAACGAGCAGTACTTC. Its protein product is CASSPDMRVNEQYF.